One and the same sample provided the 30 T cell receptor beta chains below, sequenced in a study of blood T cell repertoires in COVID-19. Here immunoSEQ multiplex PCR was the method, and the copy in TCRdb shows in-frame clones only, minus some. Here the sample spans 200,000 to 300,000 clones, more than 85% being singletons. Material: peripheral blood. The receptors were sampled from a person aged 18 to 35 with COVID-19, enrolled during active disease.

This sequence joins TRBV27 and TRBJ2-1; 10 bases are a match to TRBD2. CDR3 length: 17 amino acids. The germline gives CDR1 MNHEY, CDR2 SMNVEV (reference sequence). After removal of 7 bases from V and 7 bases from J, the junction contained 16 bases not matched to a gene. CDR3 loop: CASTSLGVTSGTNEQFF. CDR3 nucleotide sequence: TGTGCCAGCACCTCATTAGGGGTTACTAGCGGGACGAATGAGCAGTTCTTC.

The chain links TRBV9 to TRBJ2-2, with TRBD2 identical over 9 bases. Looked up from germline, CDR1 is SGDLS and CDR2 is YYNGEE. This CDR3 is 15 amino acids long. The V gene end was trimmed by 4 bases and the J gene end by 1 base; junction bases not matched to a gene: 2. The CDR3 here is CASSRLAVNTGELFF. The CDR3 DNA reads as TGTGCCAGCAGCAGACTAGCGGTGAACACCGGGGAGCTGTTTTTT.

The rearrangement uses TRBV2 and TRBJ1-2; 10 bases agree with TRBD1. CDR1 is SNHLY and CDR2 is FYNNEI in the germline V gene. This CDR3 is 14 amino acids long. V trimming: 5 bases; J trimming: 2 bases; junction bases outside the gene matches: 2. CDR3 region: CASSRQGANYGYTF. The CDR3, as DNA: TGTGCCAGCAGTAGACAGGGGGCCAACTATGGCTACACCTTC.

This chain connects TRBV5-1 to TRBJ2-5, with TRBD2 matching 8 bases. The CDR3 loop spans 13 amino acids. Germline V gives CDR1 SGHRS, CDR2 YFSETQ. V shed 6 bases and J 2 bases; nucleotides not matched to a gene: 3. The CDR3 DNA reads TGCGCCAGCACCTCTAGCGGGCAAGAGACCCAGTACTTC. Protein sequence: CASTSSGQETQYF.

This clone showed up just a few times. The V gene is TRBV2, the J gene TRBJ2-7, with D hard to call. The CDR3 runs to 11 residues. The germline CDR1 and CDR2 sequences are SNHLY and FYNNEI. The V end was cut by 5 bases, the J end by 1 base, with 3 bases between. CDR3 sequence: CASSLSYEQYF. DNA for the CDR3: TGTGCCAGCAGTTTATCCTACGAGCAGTACTTC. The variable domain in full, completed from reference TRBV2 and TRBJ2-7, reads EPEVTQTPSHQVTQMGQEVILRCVPISNHLYFYWYRQILGQKVEFLVSFYNNEISEKSEIFDDQFSVERPDGSNFTLKIRSTKLEDSAMYFCASSLSYEQYFGPGTRLTVT.

The rearrangement links TRBV10-3 to TRBJ1-6, with 12 nucleotides matching TRBD1. V lost 1 base to trimming and J lost 7 bases; unmatched junction nucleotides: 5. The CDR3 runs 17 residues. The germline V gene encodes CDR1 ENHRY and CDR2 SYGVKD. CDR3: CAISEWDRGPQNSPLHF. DNA for the CDR3: TGTGCCATCAGTGAGTGGGACAGGGGGCCACAGAATTCACCCCTCCACTTT.

J is TRBJ2-3 and V is TRBV19, with 7 bases matching TRBD2. With 6 bases clipped from V and 3 bases from J, the junction kept 12 bases outside the gene matches. Per germline, CDR1 LNHDA and CDR2 SQIVND (reference sequence). The CDR3 length is 16 residues. Here the CDR3 reads CASSTWRERWTDTQYF. The CDR3 DNA follows: TGTGCCAGTAGCACCTGGCGGGAGAGGTGGACAGATACGCAGTATTTT.

The chain employs TRBV27 and TRBJ2-7, with TRBD2 identical over 9 bases. J lost 5 bases, V lost 5 bases, and 16 bases had no gene match. This CDR3 spans 17 amino acids. Germline CDR1 MNHEY, CDR2 SMNVEV (reference sequence). CDR3 in amino acids: CASSPGTSRTPSHEQYF. DNA for the CDR3: TGTGCCAGCAGTCCCGGGACTAGCAGGACCCCGAGCCACGAGCAGTACTTC.

The chain is built from TRBV5-4 and TRBJ2-1; TRBD1 agrees at 9 bases. There are 16 residues in the CDR3. Germline values: CDR1 SGHNT, CDR2 YYREEE (reference sequence). J gave up 3 bases and V 4 bases, and 8 bases lay outside the gene matches. CDR3 bases: TGTGCCAGCAGCCCAGGACAGGGGTTAGGCTACAATGAGCAGTTCTTC. It is translated as CASSPGQGLGYNEQFF.

V is TRBV28 and J is TRBJ2-3; the match to TRBD1 covers 9 bases. Germline assignment: CDR1 MDHEN and CDR2 SYDVKM. Losses at the gene ends were 3 bases for V and 2 bases for J; bases not matched to a gene: 3. This CDR3 spans 15 amino acids. The CDR3 DNA is TGTGCCAGCAGTTTGGGGACAGGGAACACAGATACGCAGTATTTT. Translated, it gives CASSLGTGNTDTQYF.

The chain joins TRBV6-1 to TRBJ2-1, with D maybe TRBD1 (7 bases). The CDR3 is made up of 16 amino acids. Germline loops: CDR1 MNHNS, CDR2 SASEGT. V was trimmed by 2 bases and J by 2 bases, leaving 13 bases between them. The CDR3 region is CASSERGGGTYNEQFF. The CDR3, as DNA: TGTGCCAGCAGTGAAAGAGGAGGGGGCACCTACAATGAGCAGTTCTTC.

The chain recombines TRBV3-1 (or the pseudogene TRBV3-2) with TRBJ2-7, with TRBD2 identical over 8 bases. Germline trimming cut 0 bases from V and 2 bases from J; bases unmatched to any gene: 6. The germline gives CDR1 LGHDT, CDR2 YNNKEL (reference sequence). CDR3 length: 16 amino acids. The CDR3 coding sequence is TGTGCCAGCAGCCAAGATCCGAACGGGAGGGCCTACGAGCAGTACTTC. As protein: CASSQDPNGRAYEQYF.

The gene calls are TRBV19 and TRBJ2-1; 9 nucleotides line up with TRBD2. V dropped 1 base and J dropped 3; count of bases not matched to a gene: 7. The CDR3 has 17 amino acids. In germline, CDR1 is LNHDA, CDR2 SQIVND (reference sequence). CDR3 sequence reads: CASSIGASGTYYNEQFF. CDR3 in DNA: TGTGCCAGTAGTATAGGGGCTAGCGGGACCTACTACAATGAGCAGTTCTTC.

The chain combines TRBV7-9 with TRBJ2-7; D is perhaps TRBD2 (5 bases). Germline lookup yields CDR1 SEHNR and CDR2 FQNEAQ (reference sequence). The CDR3 sequence is 14 residues long. Between the trimmed V and J ends, which lost 7 bases and 1 base, there was a span of 14 bases. The chain's CDR3 is CASTRGSGSYEQYF. The CDR3, as DNA: TGTGCCAGCACCCGGGGTAGTGGGTCCTACGAGCAGTACTTC.

The CDR3 bases are TGTGCCAGCATGACAGGGCCCACAGATACGCAGTATTTT. The encoded protein is CASMTGPTDTQYF. The V and J genes are TRBV5-4 and TRBJ2-3; 7 nucleotides line up with TRBD1. CDR1 SGHNT and CDR2 YYREEE come from the germline V gene (reference sequence). V lost 6 bases to trimming and J lost 2 bases; unmatched junction nucleotides: 3. The CDR3 spans 13 residues.

The rearrangement uses TRBV11-3 and TRBJ2-3; the D is unclear. In germline, CDR1 is SGHNT, CDR2 YENEEA. V lost 5 bases and J lost 1, with 4 bases in between. The CDR3 runs 12 residues. As DNA, the CDR3 is TGTGCCAGCAGCCCCGGCACAGATACGCAGTATTTT. Its translation: CASSPGTDTQYF.

In this sample, this clone turned up once. CDR3 residues: CASSLSLLAGGNEQFF. In DNA, the CDR3 is TGTGCCAGCAGCTTAAGCTTGCTAGCGGGAGGGAATGAGCAGTTCTTC. The chain joins TRBV7-9 to TRBJ2-1, with TRBD2 identical over 12 bases. This CDR3 contains 16 residues. J was trimmed by 7 bases and V by 2 bases; bases with no gene match: 6. CDR1 and CDR2 (germline): SEHNR, FQNEAQ (reference sequence). Using reference TRBV7-9 and TRBJ2-1 for the parts outside the CDR3, the full variable domain is DTGVSQNPRHKITKRGQNVTFRCDPISEHNRLYWYRQTLGQGPEFLTYFQNEAQLEKSRLLSDRFSAERPKGSFSTLEIQRTEQGDSAMYLCASSLSLLAGGNEQFFGPGTRLTVL.

This chain uses TRBV11-2 with TRBJ2-2; the D gene is possibly TRBD2 (5 bases). Germline V gives CDR1 SGHAT, CDR2 FQNNGV. The CDR3 loop spans 15 amino acids. Between the trimmed V and J ends, which lost 5 bases and 1 base, there was a span of 11 bases. This CDR3 reads CASSPIRGNTGELFF. CDR3 in DNA: TGTGCCAGCAGCCCAATTCGGGGGAACACCGGGGAGCTGTTTTTT.

The chain links TRBV7-2 to TRBJ2-7; D may be TRBD1 (5 bases). Trimming left V 5 bases short and J 0 bases short, with 26 bases between. The CDR3 contains 19 residues. The germline CDR1 and CDR2 sequences are SGHTA and FQGNSA. The CDR3 loop is CASSPGRGGPERLSYEQYF. As DNA, the CDR3 is TGTGCCAGCAGCCCAGGGCGCGGTGGTCCGGAGCGACTCTCCTACGAGCAGTACTTC.

This clone was found once. The chain is built from TRBV2 and TRBJ1-6; the D is unclear. Germline CDR1 reads SNHLY; CDR2 reads FYNNEI. V was clipped by 10 bases and J by 8 bases, with 15 bases between them. CDR3 length: 13 amino acids. The CDR3 sequence is CATCGSRDSPLHF. DNA for the CDR3: TGTGCCACGTGTGGCTCCCGGGATTCACCCCTCCACTTT.

This clone was found once. The V and J genes are TRBV6-5 and TRBJ2-4; 10 nucleotides match TRBD2. The junction had 10 bases not matched to a gene; V was cut back by 9 bases and J by 8 bases. CDR1 is MNHEY and CDR2 is SVGAGI in the germline V gene. The CDR3 contains 14 residues. CDR3 in DNA: TGTGCCAGTTATTCCGGGACTAGCGAATACATTCAGTACTTC. It specifies CASYSGTSEYIQYF.

V gene TRBV15 combines with J gene TRBJ2-1, with unresolved D. V gave up 1 base and J gave up 6 bases, with 4 bases separating them. There are 12 residues in the CDR3. Per germline, CDR1 LNHNV and CDR2 YYDKDF (reference sequence). The CDR3 region has the DNA TGTGCCACCAGCAGAGTATTCAATGAGCAGTTCTTC. It encodes CATSRVFNEQFF.

This chain joins TRBV7-9 and TRBJ1-1; D is uncertain. The germline gives CDR1 SEHNR, CDR2 FQNEAQ (reference sequence). The CDR3 runs to 13 residues. V lost 6 bases and J 1 base, leaving 9 bases between the germline ends. CDR3 in amino acids: CASSSERNTEAFF. Written as DNA, the CDR3 is TGTGCCAGCAGTTCAGAAAGGAACACTGAAGCTTTCTTT.

This clone was seen once. V is TRBV4-1 and J is TRBJ2-1; 10 bases are a match to TRBD2. This CDR3 comprises 15 residues. V trimming: 4 bases; J trimming: 2 bases; junction bases outside the gene matches: 2. CDR1 is MGHRA, CDR2 YSYEKL, per germline. The CDR3 region has the DNA TGCGCCAGCAGCCGAACTAGCGGGGCCTACAATGAGCAGTTCTTC. This codes for CASSRTSGAYNEQFF.

The gene calls are TRBV12-3 or TRBV12-4 and TRBJ1-4; D possibly corresponds to TRBD1 (5 bases). The CDR3 runs to 11 residues. V gave up 5 bases and J gave up 12 bases, with 10 bases separating them. CDR3 loop: CASSIQGELFF. The CDR3 bases are TGTGCCAGCAGTATCCAGGGTGAACTGTTTTTT.

The chain is built from TRBV4-3 and TRBJ2-2, with D maybe TRBD2 (5 bases). V lost 0 bases to trimming and J lost 2 bases, with 10 bases between them. CDR3 length: 16 residues. Germline V gene sequence: CDR1 LGHNA, CDR2 YSLEER. The CDR3 spells CASSQDTRANTGELFF. CDR3 nucleotides: TGCGCCAGCAGCCAAGATACTAGAGCTAACACCGGGGAGCTGTTTTTT.

The rearrangement links TRBV10-3 to TRBJ1-5; D ambiguous. The V end was cut by 2 bases, the J end by 5 bases, with 13 bases between. The CDR3 has 15 residues. The germline V gene has CDR1 ENHRY and CDR2 SYGVKD. The CDR3 reads CAISEASDGYQPQHF. Here the CDR3 DNA reads TGTGCCATCAGTGAGGCGAGCGACGGGTATCAGCCCCAGCATTTT.

The genes are TRBV18 and TRBJ2-1; no definite D call. CDR1 and CDR2 (germline): KGHSH, LQKENI. Trimming removed 1 base from V and 6 bases from J, with 13 bases in between. The length of the CDR3 is 15 residues. In DNA, the CDR3 is TGTGCCAGCTCACCACTTTCAGTCATCCTCAATGAGCAGTTCTTC. Its protein product is CASSPLSVILNEQFF.

This chain links TRBV3-1 (or the pseudogene TRBV3-2) with TRBJ2-7; tentatively, D is TRBD2 (6 bases). The CDR3 length is 18 residues. Germline CDR1 is LGHDT and CDR2 is YNNKEL (reference sequence). Trimming took 1 base from V and 0 from J, leaving 19 bases between them. CDR3 sequence (DNA): TGTGCCAGCAGCCAAGGCTTGCGTCGGGACTTAAGCTCCTACGAGCAGTACTTC. Translated: CASSQGLRRDLSSYEQYF.

This clone was counted a few times. The CDR3 nucleotides read TGCGCCAGCAGCCAAGAAGAGTTCCAGGCGTCCAATGGCTACACCTTC. It encodes CASSQEEFQASNGYTF. J is TRBJ1-2 and V is TRBV4-1; D is uncertain. The germline V and J ends were trimmed by 0 bases and 6 bases, with 17 bases remaining between them. The CDR3 is 16 residues long. Germline CDR1 and CDR2: MGHRA and YSYEKL.